This T cell receptor beta chain was found in a study of identical twins. This clonotype turned up a few times. The CDR3 loop spans 16 amino acids. V gave up 0 bases and J gave up 2 bases, with 14 bases separating them. Looked up from germline, CDR1 is SGHRS and CDR2 is YFSETQ. Unique molecular identifiers were present on the cDNA, which also gained a universal primer site by template switching. MiXCR was run by TCRdb on the 5' RACE reads, yielding one entry per CDR3 protein. Of a few hundred thousand distinct CDR3 sequences listed, 20% to 25% are singletons. This same sample was also part of a study on T cells expressing NK-cell markers. As that study records: The contribution of dominant NKG2C+ clonotypes to CD8+ T cells in roughly six donors was roughly 1.0-7.0%.

The V gene is TRBV5-1, the J gene TRBJ2-5; no firm D call. Sequencing was performed on CD4+ T cells sorted from blood. The receptor was derived from a woman between 18 and 29 years old in good health. This chain's CDR3 is CASSLGGGRRQETQYF. CDR3 DNA: TGCGCCAGCAGCTTGGGGGGTGGCCGCCGGCAAGAGACCCAGTACTTC.